The 15 T cell receptor beta chains reported below all come from one sample, sequenced in a study of identical twins. A single record per CDR3 protein comes from TCRdb applying MiXCR to the 5' RACE reads. The sample gives 200,000 to 250,000 distinct CDR3 sequences, roughly 7.1% of which show up once; 14% to 15% is in the top ten. The same specimen was also included in a second study, on T cells expressing NK-cell markers.

Sequenced sample: CD8+ T cells sorted from blood. Receptors originate from a woman under 30 in good health.

The chain has TRBV19 and TRBJ1-5; possibly TRBD1 for D (6 bases). The V end lost 3 bases, the J end lost 3 bases, and 12 bases lay between the germline ends. CDR3 length: 15 amino acids. CDR1 and CDR2 (germline): LNHDA, SQIVND (reference sequence). The CDR3 sequence is CASSITAGANQPQHF. The DNA of the CDR3 is TGTGCCAGTAGTATCACAGCGGGGGCCAATCAGCCCCAGCATTTT. Combining the CDR3 with reference TRBV19 and TRBJ1-5 gives the whole variable domain DGGITQSPKYLFRKEGQNVTLSCEQNLNHDAMYWYRQDPGQGLRLIYYSQIVNDFQKGDIAEGYSVSREKKESFPLTVTSAQKNPTAFYLCASSITAGANQPQHFGDGTRLSIL.

This chain uses TRBV15 with TRBJ2-3, with 7 bases aligning to TRBD2. The CDR3 runs 14 residues. With 5 bases clipped from V and 1 base from J, the junction kept 3 bases outside the gene matches. The germline CDR1 and CDR2 sequences are LNHNV and YYDKDF (reference sequence). CDR3: CATSPAGGTDTQYF. In nucleotides, the CDR3 is TGTGCCACCAGCCCTGCGGGGGGCACAGATACGCAGTATTTT.

This chain joins TRBV20-1 and TRBJ2-1, with 7 bases fitting TRBD2. CDR1 and CDR2 (germline): DFQATT, SNEGSKA (reference sequence). J was trimmed by 5 bases and V by 2 bases; bases with no gene match: 6. The CDR3 has 14 amino acids. The CDR3 reads CSARWGGRHNEQFF. Written as DNA, the CDR3 is TGCAGTGCTAGATGGGGGGGGAGGCACAATGAGCAGTTCTTC.

The rearrangement uses TRBV4-1 and TRBJ2-5, with TRBD2 matching 7 bases. Unmatched junction bases numbered 5, after V lost 4 bases and J lost 0 bases. CDR1 is MGHRA, CDR2 YSYEKL, per germline. This CDR3 contains 15 residues. CDR3 nucleotide sequence: TGCGCCAGCAGCCCGAGCGGGGCGTACCAAGAGACCCAGTACTTC. This encodes CASSPSGAYQETQYF.

In its sample, this clonotype was seen many times. The chain links TRBV6-1 to TRBJ2-1, with TRBD2 matching 10 bases. Germline V gene sequence: CDR1 MNHNS, CDR2 SASEGT. The CDR3 sequence is 15 residues long. J was trimmed by 4 bases and V by 5 bases; bases with no gene match: 5. CDR3 amino acids: CASSLSGRSYNEQFF. In DNA, the CDR3 is TGTGCCAGCAGTCTTAGCGGGAGGAGTTACAATGAGCAGTTCTTC.

This clonotype was recorded a few times. This chain links TRBV29-1 with TRBJ1-1; 7 positions match TRBD1. CDR1 and CDR2 (germline): SQVTM, ANQGSEA. Trimming removed 3 bases from V and 5 bases from J; junction bases left unmatched: 0. CDR3 size: 11 residues. CDR3 coding DNA: TGCAGCGTTGAGGGACAGACTGAAGCTTTCTTT. It is translated as CSVEGQTEAFF.

This clonotype was counted only a few times. The J gene is TRBJ1-5, the V gene TRBV2, with D hard to call. CDR1 and CDR2 (germline): SNHLY, FYNNEI. Trimming removed 8 bases at V and 0 bases at J, with 11 bases between. CDR3 length equals 14 residues. The CDR3 DNA sequence: TGTGCCAGCCAGTTGACTCTTAGCAATCAGCCCCAGCATTTT. It translates to CASQLTLSNQPQHF.

This clonotype appeared many times. The V gene is TRBV7-8, the J gene TRBJ2-7; 7 bases are shared with TRBD1. The CDR3 has 14 amino acids. The V gene's germline CDR1 is SGHVS and CDR2 FQNEAQ. V lost 3 bases, J lost 3 bases, and 5 bases stayed unmatched. CDR3: CASSFRGLNYEQYF. The CDR3 DNA sequence: TGTGCCAGCAGCTTTAGGGGGCTTAACTACGAGCAGTACTTC.

This clonotype was counted between two and nine times. The chain is built from TRBV20-1 and TRBJ2-1; TRBD2 aligns across 11 bases. Germline values: CDR1 DFQATT, CDR2 SNEGSKA (reference sequence). V was pared by 5 bases and J by 7 bases, with 13 bases of the junction left unmatched. The CDR3 contains 16 residues. CDR3 protein: CSAGVLLAGVSNEQFF. CDR3 sequence (DNA): TGCAGTGCTGGGGTCTTACTAGCGGGAGTCAGTAATGAGCAGTTCTTC.

This clonotype was detected many times. V and J are TRBV5-1 and TRBJ2-4; 13 positions match TRBD2. V was pared by 3 bases and J by 7 bases, with 4 bases of the junction left unmatched. The germline CDR1 and CDR2 sequences are SGHRS and YFSETQ. This CDR3 comprises 15 residues. Here the CDR3 DNA reads TGCGCCAGCAGCTCGGGACTAGCGGGAAGGAACATTCAGTACTTC. Protein sequence: CASSSGLAGRNIQYF. Filled out from reference TRBV5-1 and TRBJ2-4, the complete variable domain reads KAGVTQTPRYLIKTRGQQVTLSCSPISGHRSVSWYQQTPGQGLQFLFEYFSETQRNKGNFPGRFSGRQFSNSRSEMNVSTLELGDSALYLCASSSGLAGRNIQYFGAGTRLSVL.

This clonotype was seen repeatedly, ten times or more. The chain employs TRBV20-1 and TRBJ1-2; D is unclear. V was shortened by 6 bases and J by 6 bases, with 2 bases between the two germline ends. This CDR3 has 8 residues. Germline V lookup: CDR1 DFQATT, CDR2 SNEGSKA (reference sequence). The CDR3 DNA sequence: TGCAGTGCGAATGGCTACACCTTC. Protein: CSANGYTF.

The V call is TRBV5-1, the J call TRBJ1-2, with D perhaps matching TRBD1 (5 bases). Germline lookup yields CDR1 SGHRS and CDR2 YFSETQ. The CDR3 sequence is 12 residues long. Trimming removed 1 base from V and 4 bases from J, with 5 bases in between. This CDR3 reads CASSLTGYGYTF. CDR3 DNA: TGCGCCAGCAGCTTGACAGGCTATGGCTACACCTTC.

This clonotype has just a few counts. The chain recombines TRBV6-1 with TRBJ2-2; a possible D gene is TRBD2 (6 bases). The ends were cut back, 6 bases at V and 8 bases at J, with 19 bases in the middle. Germline values: CDR1 MNHNS, CDR2 SASEGT. The CDR3 contains 15 residues. This chain's CDR3 is CASSPWGLTSGELFF. The CDR3, as DNA: TGTGCCAGCAGCCCTTGGGGACTCACTTCGGGGGAGCTGTTTTTT.

This clonotype was seen ten or more times. The gene calls are TRBV9 and TRBJ2-7; no reliable D call. Germline V gene lookup returns CDR1 SGDLS and CDR2 YYNGEE. Trimming cost V 4 bases and J 4 bases, with 9 bases left between them. The CDR3 extends over 12 amino acids. CDR3 sequence: CASSPNAYEQYF. CDR3 DNA: TGTGCCAGCAGCCCCAACGCTTACGAGCAGTACTTC.

This clonotype was observed a few times. The chain combines TRBV7-9 with TRBJ2-2; D might be TRBD2 (6 bases). The CDR3 is made up of 15 amino acids. V was pared by 8 bases and J by 0 bases, with 13 bases between. Germline V lookup: CDR1 SEHNR, CDR2 FQNEAQ (reference sequence). The CDR3: CASPPPGANTGELFF. The CDR3 bases are TGTGCCAGCCCACCCCCGGGGGCGAACACCGGGGAGCTGTTTTTT.